What follows are 23 T cell receptor beta chains derived from one specimen sequenced in a study of T cell responses to AZD1222 COVID-19 vaccine. Profiled with immunoSEQ multiplex PCR; TCRdb holds only in-frame clones, not every one. This repertoire shows about 86,000 clones, around four fifths found once; its top ten account for 20% to 25%. Sequences were derived from peripheral blood, sampled on day 0 of AZD1222 vaccination. All receptors come from an adult in good health.

CDR3 DNA sequence: TGTGCCAGCAGCAAAGAGGCTAGCGGGAGCCCCCAAGAGACCCAGTACTTC. Translated, it gives CASSKEASGSPQETQYF. The chain combines TRBV21-1 with TRBJ2-5; TRBD2, the table's D call, lacks a check against the DNA. TRBV21-1 is a known pseudogene. The CDR3 is 17 residues long.

The chain links TRBV5-4 to TRBJ2-1, with D possibly TRBD1 on 6 matching bases. Germline loops: CDR1 SGHNT, CDR2 YYREEE (reference sequence). CDR3 length equals 15 residues. The ends were cut back, 4 bases at V and 5 bases at J, with 16 bases in the middle. CDR3 residues: CASSHGADRHNEQFF. The CDR3 DNA reads TGTGCCAGCAGCCATGGGGCGGACAGACACAATGAGCAGTTCTTC.

V gene TRBV5-1 combines with J gene TRBJ2-6, with D perhaps matching TRBD1 (5 bases). Germline CDR1 and CDR2: SGHRS and YFSETQ. Trimming took off 4 bases at V and 2 bases at J, with 7 bases between the two ends. The CDR3 totals 14 residues. The CDR3 bases are TGCGCCAGCAGCCAGGACACTGGGGCCAACGTCCTGACTTTC. This sequence encodes CASSQDTGANVLTF.

This clone has only a few counts. The chain uses TRBV18 and TRBJ2-5; D unclear. The germline V and J ends were trimmed by 6 bases and 0 bases, with 5 bases remaining between them. CDR1 and CDR2 from the germline V gene are KGHSH and LQKENI. This CDR3 comprises 12 residues. The CDR3 reads CASSRDQETQYF. In nucleotides, the CDR3 is TGTGCCAGCTCCCGGGACCAAGAGACCCAGTACTTC.

The rearrangement links TRBV6-5 to TRBJ2-7; TRBD2 agrees at 14 bases. Per the germline V gene, CDR1 is MNHEY and CDR2 is SVGAGI. The CDR3 covers 15 residues. After removal of 2 bases from V and 3 bases from J, the junction contained 0 bases not matched to a gene. CDR3 amino acids: CASSYGTSGSYEQYF. The CDR3 nucleotides are TGTGCCAGCAGTTACGGGACTAGCGGGAGCTACGAGCAGTACTTC.

This clone was seen a handful of times. The chain carries TRBV18 and TRBJ2-2; D is uncertain. The CDR3 covers 13 residues. The V end lost 3 bases, the J end lost 4 bases, and 6 bases lay between the germline ends. Germline-derived CDR1 and CDR2 are KGHSH and LQKENI. CDR3 in amino acids: CASSPYGTGELFF. DNA for the CDR3: TGTGCCAGCTCACCTTATGGCACCGGGGAGCTGTTTTTT.

The chain joins TRBV28 to TRBJ2-7, with 9 bases that match TRBD2. The CDR3 has 16 residues. Germline V lookup: CDR1 MDHEN, CDR2 SYDVKM. After removal of 5 bases from V and 7 bases from J, the junction contained 15 bases not matched to a gene. CDR3 in DNA: TGTGCCAGCAGTGGGTCGGGTAGCGGGAGAGGGAGGGAGCAGTACTTC. Protein: CASSGSGSGRGREQYF.

This clone has just a few counts. The chain combines TRBV4-1 with TRBJ2-4, with TRBD2 matching over 8 bases. V dropped 1 base and J dropped 8; count of bases not matched to a gene: 10. Germline V gene sequence: CDR1 MGHRA, CDR2 YSYEKL. This CDR3 region has 16 residues. This CDR3 reads CASSQAPGLAGDIQYF. In DNA, the CDR3 is TGCGCCAGCAGCCAAGCCCCTGGACTAGCAGGCGACATTCAGTACTTC.

This rearrangement joins TRBV5-1 to TRBJ2-1; tentatively, D is TRBD2 (5 bases). The CDR3 is 15 amino acids. CDR1 is SGHRS and CDR2 is YFSETQ in the germline V gene. V dropped 0 bases and J dropped 10 bases, with 17 bases sitting between them. The CDR3 nucleotides read TGCGCCAGCAGCTTGGAATTAAGTTCGGGGAGCGAGCAGTTCTTC. Translation gives CASSLELSSGSEQFF.

The chain couples TRBV5-6 to TRBJ1-3; 9 positions match TRBD1. Germline loops: CDR1 SGHDT, CDR2 YYEEEE. V was pared by 4 bases and J by 5 bases, with 7 bases of the junction left unmatched. The CDR3 is 15 residues long. CDR3 protein: CASSRRQGGRNTIYF. The CDR3 DNA reads as TGTGCCAGCAGCAGAAGACAGGGGGGGAGAAACACCATATATTTT.

There are a few counts of this clone. The chain recombines TRBV19 with TRBJ1-3, with D possibly matching TRBD1 (5 bases). V was cut by 3 bases and J by 0 bases, with 12 bases left in between. The CDR3 covers 16 residues. Per the germline V gene, CDR1 is LNHDA and CDR2 is SQIVND (reference sequence). CDR3 DNA: TGTGCCAGTAGTATCTCAATGACAGCCTCTGGAAACACCATATATTTT. Encoded protein: CASSISMTASGNTIYF.

This chain links TRBV10-1 with TRBJ2-1; the D gene is possibly TRBD2 (6 bases). V was shortened by 3 bases and J by 8 bases, with 17 bases between the two germline ends. From germline, CDR1 is WNHNN and CDR2 SYGVQD (reference sequence). The CDR3 consists of 15 residues. The CDR3: CASSDGAGARDEQFF. In nucleotides, the CDR3 is TGCGCCAGCAGTGATGGAGCGGGCGCCCGCGATGAGCAGTTCTTC.

The J gene is TRBJ1-5, the V gene TRBV6-5; D perhaps matches TRBD1 (5 bases). The V end was cut by 7 bases, the J end by 6 bases, with 13 bases between. CDR1 and CDR2 (germline): MNHEY, SVGAGI. CDR3 size: 13 residues. In DNA, the CDR3 is TGTGCCAGCATCGGAGGTGGGGCTCAGCCCCAGCATTTT. Translating gives CASIGGGAQPQHF.

The chain couples TRBV19 to TRBJ1-6; possible D gene TRBD1, 6 bases. Trimming stripped 3 bases from V and 6 bases from J, with 12 bases between. Per the germline V gene, CDR1 is LNHDA and CDR2 is SQIVND (reference sequence). The CDR3 loop spans 15 amino acids. The CDR3 bases are TGTGCCAGTAGTATCTGGGGGCTGATTAATTCACCCCTCCACTTT. It translates to CASSIWGLINSPLHF.

The V call is TRBV5-5, the J call TRBJ1-2; 7 bases map to TRBD1. Trimming cost V 2 bases and J 8 bases; bases outside gene matches: 12. CDR1 is SGHKS and CDR2 is YYEKEE in the germline V gene (reference sequence). This CDR3 has 15 amino acids. The CDR3 reads CASSFYQGQQGGYTF. As DNA, the CDR3 is TGTGCCAGCAGCTTTTATCAGGGACAGCAAGGCGGCTACACCTTC.

The J gene is TRBJ2-7, the V gene TRBV2; D is tentatively TRBD1 or TRBD2 (5 bases each). Germline V gene sequence: CDR1 SNHLY, CDR2 FYNNEI. V gave up 8 bases and J gave up 4 bases, with 21 bases separating them. The CDR3 sequence is 15 residues long. The DNA of the CDR3 is TGTGCCAGCCATTCCCAGGGAGATAGAGGGTACGAGCAGTACTTC. This encodes CASHSQGDRGYEQYF.

The chain recombines TRBV2 with TRBJ2-3, with 7 bases fitting TRBD2. CDR3 length: 14 amino acids. Germline V gives CDR1 SNHLY, CDR2 FYNNEI. V lost 9 bases and J lost 3; bases outside the gene matches: 9. CDR3 bases: TGTGCCAGGACGGGAGGTTCGGGGACAGATACGCAGTATTTT. This translates into CARTGGSGTDTQYF. Complete variable domain (other parts from reference TRBV2 and TRBJ2-3): EPEVTQTPSHQVTQMGQEVILRCVPISNHLYFYWYRQILGQKVEFLVSFYNNEISEKSEIFDDQFSVERPDGSNFTLKIRSTKLEDSAMYFCARTGGSGTDTQYFGPGTRLTVL.

The chain carries TRBV28 and TRBJ2-7, with D possibly TRBD1 on 5 matching bases. CDR1 is MDHEN and CDR2 is SYDVKM in the germline V gene. This CDR3 spans 13 amino acids. Between the trimmed V and J ends, which lost 8 bases and 0 bases, there was a span of 11 bases. Here the CDR3 reads CASSPGRSYEQYF. The CDR3 region has the DNA TGTGCCAGCTCCCCAGGGCGCTCCTACGAGCAGTACTTC. Together with reference TRBV28 and TRBJ2-7, the CDR3 gives the full variable domain: DVKVTQSSRYLVKRTGEKVFLECVQDMDHENMFWYRQDPGLGLRLIYFSYDVKMKEKGDIPEGYSVSREKKERFSLILESASTNQTSMYLCASSPGRSYEQYFGPGTRLTVT.

The V call is TRBV24-1, the J call TRBJ2-7, with TRBD2 identical over 8 bases. After removal of 9 bases from V and 5 bases from J, the junction contained 17 bases not matched to a gene. This CDR3 contains 16 residues. Germline CDR1 KGHDR, CDR2 SFDVKD. CDR3 region: CATEGGRPGVAHEQYF. The CDR3 bases are TGTGCCACCGAAGGCGGGAGGCCAGGGGTGGCCCACGAGCAGTACTTC.

The rearrangement links TRBV7-4 to TRBJ2-7, with a tentative D call TRBD2 (5 bases). The CDR3 consists of 16 residues. CDR1 is SGHVT and CDR2 is SQSDAQ in the germline V gene. V lost 5 bases and J 2 bases, leaving 19 bases between the germline ends. The CDR3 DNA sequence: TGTGCCAGCAGCCCCTACTTCTACACGGGAACCTACGAGCAGTACTTC. Encoded protein: CASSPYFYTGTYEQYF.

This clone was counted a few times. The chain recombines TRBV6-2 or TRBV6-3 with TRBJ2-7, with 7 bases aligning to TRBD2. Trimming removed 0 bases from V and 5 bases from J; junction bases left unmatched: 13. CDR1 is MNHEY, CDR2 SVGEGT, per germline. The CDR3 has 17 residues. The CDR3 loop is CASSYSSAGVRIDEQYF. The CDR3, as DNA: TGTGCCAGCAGTTACTCTTCCGCGGGAGTACGTATCGACGAGCAGTACTTC.

This chain links TRBV5-4 with TRBJ2-5, with 7 nucleotides matching TRBD1. Trimming removed 3 bases from V and 3 bases from J; junction bases left unmatched: 5. Germline CDR1 reads SGHNT; CDR2 reads YYREEE (reference sequence). This CDR3 region has 14 residues. Written as DNA, the CDR3 is TGTGCCAGCAGCTGGGGGACAGTAAAAGAGACCCAGTACTTC. It is translated as CASSWGTVKETQYF.

The gene calls are TRBV28 and TRBJ2-7, with 8 positions matching TRBD1. CDR1 and CDR2 (germline): MDHEN, SYDVKM. The CDR3 spans 14 residues. J gave up 6 bases and V 2 bases, and 6 bases lay outside the gene matches. CDR3 DNA: TGTGCCAGCAGTTTAATGCAGGGGGCCCCCGAGCAGTACTTC. This sequence encodes CASSLMQGAPEQYF.